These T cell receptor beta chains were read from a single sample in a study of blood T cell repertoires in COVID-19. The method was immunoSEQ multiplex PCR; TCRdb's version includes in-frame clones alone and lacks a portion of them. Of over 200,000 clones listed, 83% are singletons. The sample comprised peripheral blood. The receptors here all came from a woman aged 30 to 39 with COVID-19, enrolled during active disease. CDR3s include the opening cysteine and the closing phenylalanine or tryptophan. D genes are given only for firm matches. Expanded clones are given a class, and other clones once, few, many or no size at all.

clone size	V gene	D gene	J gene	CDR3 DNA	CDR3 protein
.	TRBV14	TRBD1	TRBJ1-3	TGTGCCAGCAGCCCAAACTTTCTTCCGGGACAGCGCTCTGGAAACACCATATATTTT	CASSPNFLPGQRSGNTIYF
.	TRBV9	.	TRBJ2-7	TGTGCCAGCAGCCCCTCGGGAACCACCTACGAGCAGTACTTC	CASSPSGTTYEQYF
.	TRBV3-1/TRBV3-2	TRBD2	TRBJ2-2	TGTGCCAGCAGCCAGCCGGGGGGGACCGGGGAGCTGTTTTTT	CASSQPGGTGELFF
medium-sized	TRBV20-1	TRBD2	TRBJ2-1	TGCAGTGCTAGTGTCGGACTAGCGGGGGATTACAATGAGCAGTTCTTC	CSASVGLAGDYNEQFF
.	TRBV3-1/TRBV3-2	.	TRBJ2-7	TGTGCCAGCAGCCAAGGGGCGGGTGCCTCCTACGAGCAGTACTTC	CASSQGAGASYEQYF
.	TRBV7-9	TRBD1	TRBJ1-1	TGTGCCAGCACCATACAACAGGGGGCCGAAGCTTTCTTT	CASTIQQGAEAFF
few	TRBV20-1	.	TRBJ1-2	TGCAGTGGCCTGATGGGGCCCGGCTACACCTTC	CSGLMGPGYTF
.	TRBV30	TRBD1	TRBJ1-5	TGTGCCTGGACCACAGGGGGGGATCAGCCCCAGCATTTT	CAWTTGGDQPQHF
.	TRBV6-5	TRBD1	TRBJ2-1	TGTGTCAGCAGTTACGTTGGGACAGGGGCTTACAATGAGCAGTTCTTC	CVSSYVGTGAYNEQFF
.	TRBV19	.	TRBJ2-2	TGTGCCAGTTGCGCTCTGGACACGAACACCGGGGAGCTGTTTTTT	CASCALDTNTGELFF
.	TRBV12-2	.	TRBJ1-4	TGTGCAAGTCGCTTAGTCTCGGTTCAAAATGAAAAACTGTTTTTT	CASRLVSVQNEKLFF
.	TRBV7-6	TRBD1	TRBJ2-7	TGTGCCAGCAGCGCGTGGACAGGGGTTTCCTACGAGCAGTACTTC	CASSAWTGVSYEQYF
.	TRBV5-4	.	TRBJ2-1	TGTGCCAGCAGCTCTTTCCGGGACAATGAGCAGTTCTTC	CASSSFRDNEQFF
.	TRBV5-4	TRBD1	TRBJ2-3	TGTGCCAGCAGAGTTGTGGTGGATCAGGGGGCGCAGTATTTT	CASRVVVDQGAQYF
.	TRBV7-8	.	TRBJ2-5	TGTGCCAGCAGCCCCGCCTTGGTGGCAAAAGAGACCCAGTACTTC	CASSPALVAKETQYF